The 22 T cell receptor beta chains listed next were all sequenced from one sample in a study of regulatory T cells in long-lasting Graves disease. The authors built TCR beta libraries using iRepertoire HTBI primers and Arm-PCR of CDR3 regions. TCRdb re-called the multiplex PCR reads with MiXCR, one entry per CDR3 protein. Of approximately 400,000 distinct CDR3 sequences listed, under 15% were seen once; the top ten hold over 15%. Regarding time point: newly diagnosed GD, antithyroid drugs for less than 3 months. Isolated PBMC RNA provided the starting material for the TCR library. This same sample was also part of a study on T cells in Graves' hyperthyroidism and ophthalmopathy.

Specimen: peripheral blood mononuclear cells (PBMCs), collected at new diagnosis, from a patient treated with antithyroid drugs. The receptors were sampled from a woman in her twenties or thirties with Graves disease.

V and J are TRBV3-1 and TRBJ2-7, with 7 bases fitting TRBD2. CDR3 length: 16 amino acids. CDR1 and CDR2 (germline): LGHDT, YNNKEL (reference sequence). The V gene end was trimmed by 3 bases and the J gene end by 4 bases; junction bases not matched to a gene: 12. CDR3 amino acids: CASSQSGLWGGYEQYF. The CDR3, as DNA: TGTGCCAGCAGCCAGAGTGGCCTCTGGGGGGGATACGAGCAGTACTTC.

The genes are TRBV2 and TRBJ2-3; tentatively, D is TRBD2 (6 bases). The CDR3 extends over 14 amino acids. Trimming took off 5 bases at V and 6 bases at J, with 15 bases between the two ends. CDR1 is SNHLY and CDR2 is FYNNEI in the germline V gene. The CDR3 sequence is CASSTPRGPDTQYF. DNA of the CDR3: TGTGCCAGCAGTACCCCGCGGGGCCCCGATACGCAGTATTTT.

As for this clonotype: It may be a read error: a sequence one base away is much more abundant. This chain uses TRBV30 with TRBJ1-1; D is undetermined. There are 12 residues in the CDR3. Germline CDR1 GTSNPN, CDR2 SVGIG (reference sequence). The CDR3 loop reads CAGPHRNTEAFF. In DNA, the CDR3 is TGTGCTGGTCCTCACCGGAACACTGAAGCTTTCTTT.

The table lists this clonotype with many counts. The V gene is TRBV30, the J gene TRBJ2-1; 8 bases line up with TRBD2. Germline CDR1 is GTSNPN and CDR2 is SVGIG (reference sequence). This CDR3 has 17 residues. J was trimmed by 7 bases and V by 0 bases; bases with no gene match: 14. In nucleotides, the CDR3 is TGTGCCTGGAGTGTATCGTTCGGGAGGGCCGTCGGGAATGAGCAGTTCTTC. It translates to CAWSVSFGRAVGNEQFF. The complete variable domain, with remaining parts taken from reference TRBV30 and TRBJ2-1, reads SQTIHQWPATLVQPVGSPLSLECTVEGTSNPNLYWYRQAAGRGLQLLFYSVGIGQISSEVPQNLSASRPQDRQFILSSKKLLLSDSGFYLCAWSVSFGRAVGNEQFFGPGTRLTVL.

A word on this clonotype: A much more abundant neighbour one base away suggests this may be a read error. This rearrangement joins TRBV20-1 to TRBJ1-4, with D hard to call. Germline V gene data show CDR1 as DFQATT and CDR2 as SNEGSKA (reference sequence). V was cut by 8 bases and J by 3 bases, with 22 bases left in between. The CDR3 has 16 residues. Here the CDR3 DNA reads TGCAGTACTCCCCCAGAGTTCCAGGCCTCTAATGAAAAACTGTTTTTT. Its translation: CSTPPEFQASNEKLFF.

This sequence joins TRBV27 and TRBJ1-2; D perhaps matches TRBD1 (5 bases). Per germline, CDR1 MNHEY and CDR2 SMNVEV (reference sequence). V lost 7 bases, J lost 1 base, and 13 bases lay in between. This CDR3 is 14 amino acids long. In nucleotides, the CDR3 is TGTGCCAGCACCACAGGCGGAGGTAACTATGGCTACACCTTC. It is translated as CASTTGGGNYGYTF.

CDR3 sequence (DNA): TGTGCCATCAGCGGACACGGCTCTGGGGCCAACGTCCTGACTTTC. Protein sequence: CAISGHGSGANVLTF. The rearrangement uses TRBV10-3 and TRBJ2-6; D might be TRBD1 (5 bases). V was clipped by 6 bases and J by 0 bases, with 9 bases between them. Looked up from germline, CDR1 is ENHRY and CDR2 is SYGVKD. The CDR3 sequence is 15 residues long.

The sample holds many counts of this clonotype. The chain joins TRBV7-8 to TRBJ2-3; TRBD2 aligns across 7 bases. Trimming cost V 1 base and J 4 bases; bases outside gene matches: 11. Germline values: CDR1 SGHVS, CDR2 FQNEAQ. CDR3 size: 17 residues. The CDR3 loop reads CASSLVYGGSIADTQYF. DNA for the CDR3: TGTGCCAGCAGCTTAGTTTACGGCGGGAGTATTGCAGATACGCAGTATTTT.

This clonotype appeared a few times. J is TRBJ2-1 and V is TRBV12-5; TRBD2 aligns across 7 bases. The CDR3 is 13 residues long. Germline V gives CDR1 LGHNT, CDR2 FRNRAP. J was trimmed by 5 bases and V by 4 bases; bases with no gene match: 2. DNA for the CDR3: TGTGCTAGTGGTTCTCTAGCGGACAATGAGCAGTTCTTC. Protein product: CASGSLADNEQFF.

The chain links TRBV7-9 to TRBJ2-6, with TRBD1 matching over 10 bases. Germline CDR1 reads SEHNR; CDR2 reads FQNEAQ (reference sequence). V gave up 1 base and J gave up 0 bases; unmatched junction bases: 6. The CDR3 contains 19 residues. For the CDR3, the DNA is TGTGCCAGCAGCTTAGTAGGGACAGGGGCTGGCTCTGGGGCCAACGTCCTGACTTTC. Protein product: CASSLVGTGAGSGANVLTF.

This clonotype was detected many times. This chain joins TRBV7-3 and TRBJ2-1; D is unclear. CDR3 size: 15 residues. CDR1 is SGHTA and CDR2 is FQGTGA in the germline V gene. V was cut by 2 bases and J by 4 bases, with 12 bases left in between. The CDR3 spells CASSLAHGPYNEQFF. For the CDR3, the DNA is TGTGCCAGCAGCTTAGCTCACGGACCATACAATGAGCAGTTCTTC.

In its sample, this clonotype was seen a few times. A read error is likely here: a far larger clone is one base away. CDR3 loop: CASSPQGDAQYF. The DNA for the CDR3 is TGTGCCAGCAGTCCACAGGGGGATGCGCAGTATTTT. The J gene is TRBJ2-3, the V gene TRBV11-2, with 8 positions matching TRBD1. The V gene end was trimmed by 6 bases and the J gene end by 10 bases; junction bases not matched to a gene: 6. This CDR3 has 12 residues. CDR1 and CDR2 (germline): SGHAT, FQNNGV. Full variable domain (outside the CDR3, taken from reference TRBV11-2 and TRBJ2-3): EAGVAQSPRYKIIEKRQSVAFWCNPISGHATLYWYQQILGQGPKLLIQFQNNGVVDDSQLPKDRFSAERLKGVDSTLKIQPAKLEDSAVYLCASSPQGDAQYFGPGTRLTVL.

The chain is built from TRBV19 and TRBJ2-7; possibly TRBD1 for D (5 bases). The CDR3 has 14 residues. CDR1 LNHDA and CDR2 SQIVND come from the germline V gene (reference sequence). Between the trimmed V and J ends, which lost 3 bases and 2 bases, there was a span of 11 bases. CDR3 nucleotide sequence: TGTGCCAGTAGTATTCAAAAGGGGCCCTACGAGCAGTACTTC. Translation: CASSIQKGPYEQYF.

This clonotype was seen repeatedly, ten times or more. CDR3 sequence: CASSFLGGAGANEQYF. The CDR3, as DNA: TGTGCCAGCAGCTTCTTAGGTGGGGCAGGGGCGAACGAGCAGTACTTC. The chain carries TRBV7-9 and TRBJ2-7, with D possibly TRBD1 on 6 matching bases. Germline V gene lookup returns CDR1 SEHNR and CDR2 FQNEAQ (reference sequence). V dropped 3 bases and J dropped 5 bases, with 20 bases sitting between them. The CDR3 has 16 residues.

This chain connects TRBV6-5 to TRBJ1-1, with 10 bases aligning to TRBD1. The CDR3 length is 15 residues. The junction had 8 bases not matched to a gene; V was cut back by 2 bases and J by 8 bases. Germline V gene data show CDR1 as MNHEY and CDR2 as SVGAGI. The CDR3 is CASSYGGTGVPEAFF. For the CDR3, the DNA is TGTGCCAGCAGTTACGGGGGGACAGGGGTTCCCGAAGCTTTCTTT.

This clonotype has a count of ten or more. The V and J genes are TRBV6-2 or TRBV6-3 and TRBJ2-1; tentative D call: TRBD1 (9 bases). The V end was cut by 6 bases, the J end by 12 bases, with 24 bases between. Germline loops: CDR1 MNHEY, CDR2 SVGEGT. The CDR3 runs to 15 residues. The CDR3 DNA sequence: TGTGCCAGCAGAACAGGGGGCACAGCGGGAGTTGCGCAGTTCTTC. The encoded protein is CASRTGGTAGVAQFF.

This clonotype appeared a few times. One end of the junction does not line up with germline, which may come from a read error. The rearrangement uses TRBV10-1 and TRBJ2-1; 13 bases map to TRBD2. This CDR3 is 18 amino acids long. Germline CDR1 WNHNN, CDR2 SYGVQD (reference sequence). The CDR3 nucleotides are TGCGCCAGCAGTGATGAGACTAGCGGGGGGAGCTCCTACAATAAGCAGTTCTTC. Amino acids: CASSDETSGGSSYNKQFF.

The V gene is TRBV20-1, the J gene TRBJ2-2, with 11 bases lining up with TRBD2. CDR1 DFQATT and CDR2 SNEGSKA come from the germline V gene (reference sequence). Trimming took 2 bases from V and 5 from J; bases not matched to a gene: 4. The CDR3 totals 15 residues. The CDR3 here is CSARLAGGETGELFF. Written as DNA, the CDR3 is TGCAGTGCTAGACTAGCGGGAGGAGAAACCGGGGAGCTGTTTTTT.

This clonotype was observed many times. This chain joins TRBV29-1 and TRBJ1-2; D is ambiguous. V lost 3 bases and J lost 2, with 7 bases in between. In germline, CDR1 is SQVTM, CDR2 ANQGSEA. The CDR3 contains 12 residues. CDR3 in amino acids: CSVEQENYGYTF. DNA for the CDR3: TGCAGCGTTGAGCAGGAGAACTATGGCTACACCTTC.

J is TRBJ2-2 and V is TRBV2, with unresolved D. Trimming removed 11 bases from V and 4 bases from J, with 14 bases in between. The V gene's germline CDR1 is SNHLY and CDR2 FYNNEI. The CDR3 loop spans 13 amino acids. CDR3 sequence reads: CARKSHLTGELFF. The CDR3 nucleotides are TGTGCCCGCAAAAGTCACCTCACCGGGGAGCTGTTTTTT.

This clonotype was found many times. The chain uses TRBV20-1 and TRBJ1-1; TRBD1 matches at 8 bases. Germline V gene data show CDR1 as DFQATT and CDR2 as SNEGSKA (reference sequence). The CDR3 has 15 amino acids. V lost 5 bases, J lost 4 bases, and 12 bases stayed unmatched. The CDR3, as DNA: TGCAGTGCTCGCCTACCCGAGACAGGGGTCACTGAAGCTTTCTTT. Its translation: CSARLPETGVTEAFF.

This clonotype was seen many times. The chain couples TRBV30 to TRBJ2-7, with D maybe TRBD2 (5 bases). From germline, CDR1 is GTSNPN and CDR2 SVGIG (reference sequence). The V gene lost 1 base and the J gene lost 7 bases, with 14 bases spanning the gap. CDR3 length: 13 residues. In DNA, the CDR3 is TGTGCCTGGAGTGGTGGGAGTGGTGTAGAGCAGTACTTC. Residues: CAWSGGSGVEQYF.